A selection of T cell receptor beta chains follows, all from one sample in a study of tumor-infiltrating lymphocytes in primary liver carcinoma. TCRdb used MiXCR to reprocess the multiplex PCR reads, holding one entry per CDR3 protein. This sample has around 100,000 distinct CDR3 sequences; 55% to 70% occur once, and the top ten carry 9.5%. Sequenced: liver tumor tissue from sampling region 5. The source is a woman between 55 and 75 years old with primary liver carcinoma and hepatitis B virus infection. Each CDR3 is given with its conserved first and last residue. The D gene is left open where the match is weak. Clone size is stated in some rows and not others, as once, few, many or a class when expanded.

j_call d_call v_call clone_size cdr3_nt cdr3_aa
TRBJ2-3 . TRBV30 . TGTGCCTGGAGCTCGGGAGATTGCACAGATACGCAATATTTT CAWSSGDCTDTQYF
TRBJ2-7 . TRBV4-1 once TGCGCCAGCAGCCAAGATACGAAGACAAGACTTTACGAACAGTACTTC CASSQDTKTRLYEQYF
TRBJ2-6 TRBD1 TRBV11-1 . TGTGCCAGCAGCCCCCAGACAGGGAACTCTGGGGCCAACGTCCTGAGTTTC CASSPQTGNSGANVLSF
TRBJ2-7 TRBD2 TRBV5-6 many TGTGCCAGCAGCTCGTCCGGGGGGTGGAACGAGCAGTACTTC CASSSSGGWNEQYF
TRBJ1-2 . TRBV7-3 . TGTGCCAGCAGCTCCACTAGCGACAGCGGCTACACCTTC CASSSTSDSGYTF
TRBJ1-6 TRBD1 TRBV4-2 . TGTGCCAGCAGCATAGTCAGGGGGCCTATCCATAATTCACCCTTCCACTTT CASSIVRGPIHNSPFHF
TRBJ2-1 TRBD1 TRBV19 once TGTGCCAGTAAGGGGGCTGTGTCCTACAATGAGCAGTTCTTC CASKGAVSYNEQFF
TRBJ1-2 . TRBV7-8 . TGTGCTAGCAGGGTACAACAGGGCCCCTATGGCTACACCTTC CASRVQQGPYGYTF
TRBJ2-1 . TRBV12-3/TRBV12-4 . TGTGCCAGCAGGAGGCCGTGGGAGAACATTCAGTTCTTC CASRRPWENIQFF
TRBJ2-1 . TRBV29-1 . TGCAGCGATGTTTCGGACTCTTACAATGAACAGTTCTTC CSDVSDSYNEQFF
TRBJ1-1 . TRBV7-8 . TGTGCCAGCAGCCTGACCCTAGAGGGGACTGAAGCCTTCTTT CASSLTLEGTEAFF
TRBJ1-5 . TRBV6-1 many TGTGCCAGCAGCCAAGACAATCAGCCCCAGCATTTT CASSQDNQPQHF
TRBJ2-3 . TRBV4-1 many TGCGCCAGCAGCCCCATCGCGGGAAACCTCCCCCGGCGGACAGATACGCAGTATTTT CASSPIAGNLPRRTDTQYF
TRBJ2-2 TRBD2 TRBV11-2 . TGTCCCAGCAGCCCGACGGGGGGGACAGGGGAGCTGTTTTTT CPSSPTGGTGELFF
TRBJ2-7 . TRBV11-2 . TGCGTCAGCAGCAACTACGAGCAGTACTTC CVSSNYEQYF
TRBJ1-4 TRBD1 TRBV24-1 . TGTGCCACCAGTGATCGAGGGGGCCCTAATGAAAAACTGTTTTTT CATSDRGGPNEKLFF